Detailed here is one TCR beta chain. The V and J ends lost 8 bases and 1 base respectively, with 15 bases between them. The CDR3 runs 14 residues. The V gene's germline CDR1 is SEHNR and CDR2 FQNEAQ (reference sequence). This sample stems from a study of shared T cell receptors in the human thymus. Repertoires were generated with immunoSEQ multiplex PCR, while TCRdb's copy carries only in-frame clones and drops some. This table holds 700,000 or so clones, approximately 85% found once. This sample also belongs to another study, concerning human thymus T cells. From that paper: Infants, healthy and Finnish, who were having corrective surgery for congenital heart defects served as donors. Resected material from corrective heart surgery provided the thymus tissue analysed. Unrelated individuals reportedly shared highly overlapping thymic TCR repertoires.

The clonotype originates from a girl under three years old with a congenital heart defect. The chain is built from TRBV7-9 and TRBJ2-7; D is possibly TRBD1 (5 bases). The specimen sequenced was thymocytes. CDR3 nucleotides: TGTGCCAGCGGCGGATGGGGCAATTCCTACGAGCAGTACTTC. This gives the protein CASGGWGNSYEQYF.